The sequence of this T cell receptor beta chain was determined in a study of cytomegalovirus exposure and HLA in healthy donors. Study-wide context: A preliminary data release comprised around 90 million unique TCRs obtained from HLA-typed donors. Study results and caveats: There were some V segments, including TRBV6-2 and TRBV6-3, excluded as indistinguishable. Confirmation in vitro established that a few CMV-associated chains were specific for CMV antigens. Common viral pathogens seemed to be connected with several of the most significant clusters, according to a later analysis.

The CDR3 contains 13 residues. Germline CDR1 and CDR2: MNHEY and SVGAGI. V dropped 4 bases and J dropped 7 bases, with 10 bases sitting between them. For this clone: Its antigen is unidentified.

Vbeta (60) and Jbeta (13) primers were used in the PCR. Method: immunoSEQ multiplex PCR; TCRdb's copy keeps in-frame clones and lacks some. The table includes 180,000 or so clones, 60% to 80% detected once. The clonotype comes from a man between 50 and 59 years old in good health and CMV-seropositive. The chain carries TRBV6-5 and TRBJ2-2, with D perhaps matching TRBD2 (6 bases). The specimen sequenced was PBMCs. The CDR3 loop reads CASSSGLYGELFF. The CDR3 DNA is TGTGCCAGCAGTTCCGGACTATACGGGGAGCTGTTTTTT.